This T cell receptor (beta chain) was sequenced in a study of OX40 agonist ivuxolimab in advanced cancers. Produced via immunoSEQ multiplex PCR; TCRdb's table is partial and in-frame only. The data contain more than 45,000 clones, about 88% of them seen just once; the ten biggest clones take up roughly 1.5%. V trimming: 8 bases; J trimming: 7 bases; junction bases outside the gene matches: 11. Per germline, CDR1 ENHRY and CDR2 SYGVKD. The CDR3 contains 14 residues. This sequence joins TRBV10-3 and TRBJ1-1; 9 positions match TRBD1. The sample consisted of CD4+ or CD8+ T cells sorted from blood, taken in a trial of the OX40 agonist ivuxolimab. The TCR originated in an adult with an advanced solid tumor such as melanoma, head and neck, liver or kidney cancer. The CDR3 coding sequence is TGTGCCATCGGTACACAGGGGGCGCGGGGTGAAGCTTTCTTT. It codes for CAIGTQGARGEAFF.